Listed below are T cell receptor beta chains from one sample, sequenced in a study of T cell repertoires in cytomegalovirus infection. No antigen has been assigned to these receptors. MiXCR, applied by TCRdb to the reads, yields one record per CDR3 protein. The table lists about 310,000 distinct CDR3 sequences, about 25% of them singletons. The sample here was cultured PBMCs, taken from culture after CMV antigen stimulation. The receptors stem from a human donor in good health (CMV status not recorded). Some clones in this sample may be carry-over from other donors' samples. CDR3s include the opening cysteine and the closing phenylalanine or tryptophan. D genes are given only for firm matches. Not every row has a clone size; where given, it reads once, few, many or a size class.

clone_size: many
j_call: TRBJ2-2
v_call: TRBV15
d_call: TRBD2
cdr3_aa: CATSNPRAGESGELFF
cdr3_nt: TGTGCCACCAGCAATCCCCGAGCGGGAGAGTCCGGGGAGCTGTTTTTT

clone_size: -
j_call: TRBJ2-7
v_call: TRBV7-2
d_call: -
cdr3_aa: CASSLVGGDFYEQYF
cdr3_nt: TGTGCCAGCAGCTTAGTAGGGGGGGACTTCTACGAGCAGTACTTC

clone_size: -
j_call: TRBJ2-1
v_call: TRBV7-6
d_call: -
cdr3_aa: CASSPTGPAHEQFF
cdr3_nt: TGTGCCAGCAGCCCGACGGGTCCCGCCCATGAGCAGTTCTTC

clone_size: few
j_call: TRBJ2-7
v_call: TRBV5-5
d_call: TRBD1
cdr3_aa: CASSFPGTASYEQYF
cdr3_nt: TGTGCCAGCAGCTTCCCCGGGACAGCCTCCTACGAGCAGTACTTC

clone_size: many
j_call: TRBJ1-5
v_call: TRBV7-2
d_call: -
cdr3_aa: CASSFRGLNQPQHF
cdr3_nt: TGTGCCAGCAGCTTCAGAGGGTTAAATCAGCCCCAGCATTTT

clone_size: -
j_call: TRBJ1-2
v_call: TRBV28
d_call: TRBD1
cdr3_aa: CASSSGTGIFGYTF
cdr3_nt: TGTGCCAGCAGTTCCGGGACAGGGATCTTTGGCTACACCTTC

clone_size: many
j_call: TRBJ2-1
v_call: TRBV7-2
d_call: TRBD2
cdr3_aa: CASSSSSGTSGRLKQFF
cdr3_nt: TGTGCCAGCAGCTCGAGCAGCGGGACTAGCGGGAGGTTGAAGCAGTTCTTC

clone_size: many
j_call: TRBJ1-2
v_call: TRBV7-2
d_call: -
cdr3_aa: CASSYRQIDYGYTF
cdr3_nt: TGTGCCAGCAGCTATCGACAGATCGACTATGGCTACACCTTC

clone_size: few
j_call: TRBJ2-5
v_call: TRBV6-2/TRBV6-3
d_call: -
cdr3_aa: CASSYSGGAARETQYF
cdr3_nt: TGTGCCAGCAGTTACTCCGGGGGAGCGGCGAGGGAGACCCAGTACTTC

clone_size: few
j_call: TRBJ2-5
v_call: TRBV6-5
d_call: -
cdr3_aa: CASSYSAAFQTQYF
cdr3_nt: TGTGCCAGCAGTTACTCGGCTGCGTTCCAGACCCAGTACTTC

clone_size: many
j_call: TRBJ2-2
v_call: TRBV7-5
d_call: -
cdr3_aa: CISVPEASRGGNTGELFF
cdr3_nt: -

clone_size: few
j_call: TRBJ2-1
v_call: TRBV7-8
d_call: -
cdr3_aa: CASSFMRGEQFF
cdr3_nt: TGTGCCAGCAGCTTTATGAGGGGTGAGCAGTTCTTC

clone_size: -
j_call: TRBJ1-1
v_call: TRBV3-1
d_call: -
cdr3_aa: CASSHSRRPRTEAFF
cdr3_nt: TGTGCCAGCAGCCATTCCCGAAGGCCCCGAACTGAAGCTTTCTTT

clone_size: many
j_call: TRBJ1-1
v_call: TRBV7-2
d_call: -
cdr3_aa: CASSLGTTPEAFF
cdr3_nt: TGTGCCAGCAGCTTAGGGACCACCCCTGAAGCTTTCTTT

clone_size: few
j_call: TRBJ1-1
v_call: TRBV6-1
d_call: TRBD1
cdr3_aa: CASSLDRGYTEAFF
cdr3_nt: TGTGCCAGCAGCTTGGACAGGGGTTACACTGAAGCTTTCTTT

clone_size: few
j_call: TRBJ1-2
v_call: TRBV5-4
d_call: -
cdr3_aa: CASSFIQGGGYTF
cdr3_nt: TGTGCCAGCAGCTTTATACAGGGCGGTGGCTACACCTTC

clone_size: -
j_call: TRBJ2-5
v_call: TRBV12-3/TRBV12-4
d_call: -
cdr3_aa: CASSSHVWDSQEWETQYF
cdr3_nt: TGTGCCAGCAGTTCCCACGTGTGGGACTCTCAGGAATGGGAGACCCAGTACTTC

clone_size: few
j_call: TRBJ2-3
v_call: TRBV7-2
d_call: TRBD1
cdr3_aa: CASSLGTGSTDTQYF
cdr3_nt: TGTGCCAGCAGCCTTGGGACAGGGTCCACAGATACGCAGTATTTT

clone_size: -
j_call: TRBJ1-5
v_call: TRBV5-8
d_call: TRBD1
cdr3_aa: CASSSGTDSNQPQHF
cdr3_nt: TGTGCCAGCAGCTCTGGGACAGATAGCAATCAGCCCCAGCATTTT

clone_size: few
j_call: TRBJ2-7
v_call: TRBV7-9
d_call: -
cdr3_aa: CASSPGTRAGQYF
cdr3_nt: TGTGCCAGCAGCCCCGGGACGAGGGCGGGCCAGTACTTC

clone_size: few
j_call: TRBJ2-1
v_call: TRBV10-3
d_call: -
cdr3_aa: CAITEGYNEQFF
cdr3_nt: TGTGCCATCACGGAGGGATACAATGAGCAGTTCTTC

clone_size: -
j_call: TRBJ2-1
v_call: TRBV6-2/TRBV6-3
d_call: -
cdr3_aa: CATRGGSSYNEQFF
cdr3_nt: TGTGCCACGAGGGGCGGAAGCTCCTACAATGAGCAGTTCTTC

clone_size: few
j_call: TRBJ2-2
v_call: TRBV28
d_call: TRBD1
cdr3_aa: CASSSPGQGRGTGELFF
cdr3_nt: TGTGCCAGCAGTTCGCCGGGACAGGGGAGAGGGACCGGGGAGCTGTTTTTT